One and the same sample provided the 25 T cell receptor beta chains below, sequenced in a study of regulatory T cells in long-lasting Graves disease. As for time point: newly diagnosed GD, antithyroid drugs for less than 3 months. PBMC-derived RNA was used for the TCR library. Researchers made TCR beta libraries by using iRepertoire HTBI primers and running Arm-PCR on CDR3 regions. TCRdb recomputed calls from the multiplex PCR reads with MiXCR, one row per CDR3 protein. The table lists some 330,000 distinct CDR3 sequences, approximately 10% of them singletons. This sample was shared with a second study, whose subject was T cells in Graves' hyperthyroidism and ophthalmopathy.

The sequencing here drew on peripheral blood mononuclear cells (PBMCs), taken at new diagnosis, from a patient treated with antithyroid drugs. These receptors came from a woman younger than 30 with Graves disease.

This clonotype has a count of ten or more. The chain couples TRBV10-2 to TRBJ2-5, with 11 bases identical to TRBD2. Germline loops: CDR1 WSHSY, CDR2 SAAADI. V dropped 4 bases and J dropped 7; count of bases not matched to a gene: 11. The CDR3 contains 16 residues. CDR3 sequence: CASSAGLAAPLTTQYF. DNA for the CDR3: TGCGCCAGCAGTGCGGGACTAGCGGCCCCTCTAACGACCCAGTACTTC.

This clonotype was seen ten or more times. The V call is TRBV20-1, the J call TRBJ2-5, with TRBD1 as a possible D gene (6 bases). The V and J ends lost 0 bases and 2 bases respectively, with 13 bases between them. Germline assignment: CDR1 DFQATT and CDR2 SNEGSKA (reference sequence). The CDR3 is made up of 15 amino acids. The CDR3 coding sequence is TGCAGTGCTAGAGATCCCGGGACACCTCAAGAGACCCAGTACTTC. Protein: CSARDPGTPQETQYF.

In its sample, this clonotype was seen many times. This sequence joins TRBV7-8 and TRBJ1-5, with D possibly matching TRBD1 (6 bases). The length of the CDR3 is 15 residues. Trimming removed 5 bases from V and 4 bases from J, with 15 bases in between. From germline, CDR1 is SGHVS and CDR2 FQNEAQ. CDR3 in amino acids: CASSPPGARNQPQHF. In DNA form, the CDR3 reads TGTGCCAGCAGCCCCCCAGGGGCGCGAAATCAGCCCCAGCATTTT.

Many counts were recorded for this clonotype. The rearrangement joins TRBV6-2 or TRBV6-3 to TRBJ1-3; D is undetermined. V lost 4 bases to trimming and J lost 2 bases, with 6 bases between them. The CDR3 totals 13 residues. CDR1 MNHEY and CDR2 SVGEGT come from the germline V gene. In DNA, the CDR3 is TGTGCCAGCAGTTCTGGACCTGGAAACACCATATATTTT. Translated: CASSSGPGNTIYF.

About this clonotype itself: With a far larger clone one base away, a read error is the likely cause. The chain couples TRBV18 to TRBJ1-5, with a possible D match to TRBD1 (6 bases). Germline V gene data show CDR1 as KGHSH and CDR2 as LQKENI. The CDR3 runs 15 residues. The CDR3 sequence is CASSPGGGSNQPRHF. The DNA for the CDR3 is TGTGCCAGCTCACCAGGAGGGGGTAGCAATCAGCCCCGGCATTTT.

This clonotype was detected a few times. The V gene is TRBV6-1, the J gene TRBJ2-6, with no clear D. The CDR3 sequence is 13 residues long. V was shortened by 3 bases and J by 5 bases, with 5 bases between the two germline ends. Germline V gives CDR1 MNHNS, CDR2 SASEGT. The CDR3 sequence is CASSDSRANVLTF. The CDR3 DNA reads TGTGCCAGCAGTGACTCGCGGGCCAACGTCCTGACTTTC.

This clonotype was seen ten or more times. CDR3 protein: CASSQAVRGSGELFF. The CDR3 DNA sequence: TGCGCCAGCAGCCAGGCCGTCAGGGGGTCCGGGGAGCTGTTTTTT. The genes are TRBV4-1 and TRBJ2-2; 7 bases agree with TRBD1. CDR1 is MGHRA, CDR2 YSYEKL, per germline. V was pared by 3 bases and J by 6 bases, with 7 bases of the junction left unmatched. This CDR3 has 15 residues.

This clonotype was picked up many times. The CDR3 loop reads CASSLGGKDEQFF. The CDR3 region has the DNA TGTGCCAGCAGCTTAGGAGGGAAAGATGAGCAGTTCTTC. The chain recombines TRBV7-9 with TRBJ2-1, with D possibly matching TRBD2 (5 bases). Germline values: CDR1 SEHNR, CDR2 FQNEAQ (reference sequence). The CDR3 contains 13 residues. With 1 base removed from V and 8 bases from J, the gap between germline ends came to 9 bases.

V gene TRBV30 combines with J gene TRBJ2-3; 13 positions match TRBD2. The CDR3 contains 15 residues. Germline CDR1 reads GTSNPN; CDR2 reads SVGIG (reference sequence). With V trimmed by 4 bases and J by 6 bases, 7 bases remained unmatched. CDR3 sequence reads: CAWNSLAGGRDTQYF. The CDR3 DNA follows: TGTGCCTGGAATTCACTAGCGGGGGGGAGGGATACGCAGTATTTT. Complete variable domain (other parts from reference TRBV30 and TRBJ2-3): SQTIHQWPATLVQPVGSPLSLECTVEGTSNPNLYWYRQAAGRGLQLLFYSVGIGQISSEVPQNLSASRPQDRQFILSSKKLLLSDSGFYLCAWNSLAGGRDTQYFGPGTRLTVL.

This clonotype has ten or more counts. The V call is TRBV20-1, the J call TRBJ2-5, with D maybe TRBD1 (5 bases). Germline CDR1 is DFQATT and CDR2 is SNEGSKA (reference sequence). Trimming took 6 bases from V and 3 from J, leaving 14 bases between them. CDR3 length: 13 residues. CDR3 sequence reads: CSAQLTVKETQYF. The CDR3 DNA reads TGCAGTGCCCAACTGACAGTAAAAGAGACCCAGTACTTC.

This clonotype was counted ten times or more. This may arise from a read error, as a much more abundant clone is one base away. The chain couples TRBV6-1 to TRBJ1-5; D not certain. V was pared by 6 bases and J by 0 bases, with 3 bases between. This CDR3 contains 12 residues. CDR1 is MNHNS and CDR2 is SASEGT in the germline V gene. The CDR3 nucleotides read TGTGCCAGCAGGGCTAGCAATCAGCCCCAGCATTTT. Amino acids: CASRASNQPQHF.

The V gene is TRBV27, the J gene TRBJ2-7; 11 bases line up with TRBD1. CDR3 size: 13 residues. Germline V gene sequence: CDR1 MNHEY, CDR2 SMNVEV (reference sequence). J gave up 11 bases and V 3 bases, and 6 bases lay outside the gene matches. The CDR3 bases are TGTGCCAGCAGTTTGGACAGGGGGCGCTTAGAGTACTTC. Translating gives CASSLDRGRLEYF.

The chain combines TRBV27 with TRBJ2-6; 12 bases match TRBD1. From germline, CDR1 is MNHEY and CDR2 SMNVEV (reference sequence). V lost 3 bases, J lost 0 bases, and 9 bases stayed unmatched. The CDR3 loop spans 20 amino acids. The DNA of the CDR3 is TGTGCCAGCAGTTTTTATTCCGGGACAGGGGGCTACTCTGGGGCCAACGTCCTGACTTTC. It encodes CASSFYSGTGGYSGANVLTF.

This clonotype was seen repeatedly, ten times or more. The V gene is TRBV3-1, the J gene TRBJ2-1, with a weak D call TRBD1 (5 bases). Between the trimmed V and J ends, which lost 3 bases and 8 bases, there was a span of 11 bases. The CDR3 has 13 residues. The V gene's germline CDR1 is LGHDT and CDR2 YNNKEL (reference sequence). The DNA for the CDR3 is TGTGCCAGCAGCCACCAGGGTGTACATGAGCAGTTCTTC. Translated, it gives CASSHQGVHEQFF.

This clonotype was observed at least ten times. CDR3 nucleotides: TGTGCCAGCATCACCTATAATTCACCCCTCCACTTT. Translation gives CASITYNSPLHF. V gene TRBV28 combines with J gene TRBJ1-6; D uncertain. V was trimmed by 7 bases and J by 2 bases, leaving 3 bases between them. The CDR3 is 12 residues long. Germline assignment: CDR1 MDHEN and CDR2 SYDVKM. The whole variable domain, remainder taken from reference TRBV28 and TRBJ1-6, is DVKVTQSSRYLVKRTGEKVFLECVQDMDHENMFWYRQDPGLGLRLIYFSYDVKMKEKGDIPEGYSVSREKKERFSLILESASTNQTSMYLCASITYNSPLHFGNGTRLTVT.

This clonotype has only a few counts. The chain combines TRBV7-9 with TRBJ2-7; possible D gene TRBD1, 5 bases. CDR3 size: 13 residues. Germline CDR1 is SEHNR and CDR2 is FQNEAQ (reference sequence). V was pared by 2 bases and J by 4 bases, with 9 bases between. CDR3 nucleotides: TGTGCCAGCAGCTTAAGTTCAGGGTACGAGCAGTACGTC. Amino acids: CASSLSSGYEQYV.

To note about this clonotype: The CDR3 does not close with the conserved phenylalanine or tryptophan, likely indicating a read error. The chain joins TRBV7-3 to TRBJ1-1, with a tentative D call TRBD1 (6 bases). This CDR3 is 14 amino acids long. V lost 2 bases, J lost 4 bases, and 11 bases lay in between. The germline V gene has CDR1 SGHTA and CDR2 FQGTGA. The CDR3 DNA sequence: TGTGCCAGCAGCTTAGGCCAGGGGAGCACTGAAGCTTTCCTT. This gives the protein CASSLGQGSTEAFL.

This clonotype was found many times. The chain combines TRBV12-3 or TRBV12-4 with TRBJ2-1, with D perhaps matching TRBD1 or TRBD2 (7 bases each). CDR3 length: 13 amino acids. Between the trimmed V and J ends, which lost 5 bases and 8 bases, there was a span of 13 bases. The CDR3 DNA reads TGTGCCAGCAGTCCGACAGGGAGGGATGAGCAGTTCTTC. It translates to CASSPTGRDEQFF.

This clonotype has at least ten counts. The chain has TRBV7-2 and TRBJ2-3, with TRBD2 matching over 7 bases. The J segment lost 6 bases and the V segment lost 4 bases, leaving 13 bases of the junction unmatched. CDR3 length: 16 residues. CDR1 and CDR2 (germline): SGHTA, FQGNSA. CDR3 sequence reads: CASSWEGSGWADTQYF. CDR3 bases: TGTGCCAGCAGCTGGGAGGGTAGTGGATGGGCGGATACGCAGTATTTT.

This clonotype was seen repeatedly, ten times or more. The genes are TRBV6-5 and TRBJ2-1; TRBD2 aligns across 8 bases. J gave up 0 bases and V 4 bases, and 11 bases lay outside the gene matches. Germline CDR1 MNHEY, CDR2 SVGAGI. The CDR3 extends over 18 amino acids. CDR3: CASSFPPTSASSYNEQFF. The CDR3 DNA is TGTGCCAGCAGTTTTCCCCCGACTAGCGCGAGCTCCTACAATGAGCAGTTCTTC.

This clonotype was detected ten times or more. V usage is TRBV7-8 and J usage is TRBJ2-3; 8 bases agree with TRBD1. Germline CDR1 is SGHVS and CDR2 is FQNEAQ. This CDR3 has 12 amino acids. Losses at the gene ends were 6 bases for V and 6 bases for J; bases not matched to a gene: 2. The CDR3 sequence: CASRPGGDTQYF. The CDR3, as DNA: TGTGCCAGCAGACCAGGGGGCGATACGCAGTATTTT.

CDR3 sequence reads: CSVVAGPNHNEKLFF. CDR3 in DNA: TGCAGCGTTGTGGCAGGCCCTAATCATAATGAAAAACTGTTTTTT. The chain carries TRBV29-1 and TRBJ1-4; D unclear. Germline values: CDR1 SQVTM, CDR2 ANQGSEA. The CDR3 is 15 residues long. Trimming left V 4 bases short and J 4 bases short, with 16 bases between. Looking up the rest from reference TRBV29-1 and TRBJ1-4 gives the full variable domain: SAVISQKPSRDICQRGTSLTIQCQVDSQVTMMFWYRQQPGQSLTLIATANQGSEATYESGFVIDKFPISRPNLTFSTLTVSNMSPEDSSIYLCSVVAGPNHNEKLFFGSGTQLSVL.

This clonotype was detected many times. The J gene is TRBJ1-1, the V gene TRBV7-8; TRBD1 matches at 7 bases. With 7 bases clipped from V and 4 bases from J, the junction kept 9 bases outside the gene matches. Germline V gives CDR1 SGHVS, CDR2 FQNEAQ. This CDR3 is 14 amino acids long. The CDR3 loop reads CASTIQGIGTEAFF. For the CDR3, the DNA is TGTGCCAGCACGATACAGGGGATCGGCACTGAAGCTTTCTTT.

This clonotype has only a few counts. The CDR3 is CASSQEAGGSRLYGYTF. The CDR3, as DNA: TGCGCCAGCAGCCAAGAGGCAGGGGGCTCCCGACTGTATGGCTACACCTTC. The chain employs TRBV4-3 and TRBJ1-2; 8 bases map to TRBD1. CDR1 LGHNA and CDR2 YSLEER come from the germline V gene. The CDR3 contains 17 residues. Trimming cost V 0 bases and J 5 bases; bases outside gene matches: 11.

This clonotype occurred a few times. This chain joins TRBV5-1 and TRBJ2-1; D is possibly TRBD2 (5 bases). Trimming cost V 0 bases and J 5 bases, with 12 bases left between them. This CDR3 is 15 amino acids long. CDR1 is SGHRS and CDR2 is YFSETQ in the germline V gene. Here the CDR3 DNA reads TGCGCCAGCAGCTTGGGGTTGAGAGGGAACAATGAGCAGTTCTTC. Residues: CASSLGLRGNNEQFF.